The rows below give T cell receptor beta chains drawn from one sample of a study of human T cells and chemical hapten exposure. TCRdb itself ran the 5' RACE reads through MiXCR, one entry per CDR3 protein. The sample carries about 81,000 distinct CDR3 sequences, 7% to 8% recorded once. The receptors here all came from a male donor in good health. Both conserved end residues are part of each CDR3. The order of the fields is J gene, clone size, V gene, D gene, CDR3 protein, CDR3 DNA. D genes are given only for firm matches. Not every row has a clone size; where given, it reads once, few, many or a size class.

j_call: TRBJ1-5; clone_size: .; v_call: TRBV5-1; d_call: .; cdr3_aa: CASSLEGGAQPQHF; cdr3_nt: TGCGCCAGCAGCCTGGAGGGGGGGGCTCAGCCCCAGCATTTT
j_call: TRBJ2-2; clone_size: .; v_call: TRBV10-3; d_call: TRBD1; cdr3_aa: CAIRRTGLSGELFF; cdr3_nt: TGTGCCATCAGAAGGACAGGTCTATCCGGGGAGCTGTTTTTT
j_call: TRBJ2-7; clone_size: few; v_call: TRBV6-1; d_call: .; cdr3_aa: CASTFPMNSYEQYF; cdr3_nt: TGTGCCAGCACTTTCCCGATGAACTCCTACGAGCAGTACTTC
j_call: TRBJ1-6; clone_size: many; v_call: TRBV2; d_call: TRBD1; cdr3_aa: CASRGTGPNSPLHF; cdr3_nt: TGTGCCAGCAGGGGGACAGGGCCGAATTCACCCCTCCACTTT
j_call: TRBJ1-5; clone_size: .; v_call: TRBV20-1; d_call: TRBD1; cdr3_aa: CSAREGRGDQPQHF; cdr3_nt: TGCAGTGCTAGAGAGGGCAGGGGGGATCAGCCCCAGCATTTT
j_call: TRBJ2-2; clone_size: .; v_call: TRBV5-4; d_call: .; cdr3_aa: CASSLFGLATGELFF; cdr3_nt: TGTGCCAGCAGCTTGTTCGGCCTAGCCACCGGGGAGCTGTTTTTT
j_call: TRBJ2-3; clone_size: many; v_call: TRBV3-1; d_call: .; cdr3_aa: CASSQVDADTQYF; cdr3_nt: TGTGCCAGCAGCCAAGTGGATGCGGATACGCAGTATTTT
j_call: TRBJ2-2; clone_size: many; v_call: TRBV18; d_call: .; cdr3_aa: CASSPLTGKSGTGELFF; cdr3_nt: TGTGCCAGCTCACCGCTTACAGGGAAGTCGGGGACCGGGGAGCTGTTTTTT
j_call: TRBJ2-3; clone_size: .; v_call: TRBV7-7; d_call: .; cdr3_aa: CASSRDCADTQYF; cdr3_nt: TGTGCCAGCAGTCGGGACTGCGCAGATACGCAGTATTTT
j_call: TRBJ2-1; clone_size: few; v_call: TRBV18; d_call: .; cdr3_aa: CASSPSPGTGTNEQFF; cdr3_nt: TGTGCCAGCTCACCAAGTCCGGGGACGGGAACAAATGAGCAGTTCTTC
j_call: TRBJ2-7; clone_size: many; v_call: TRBV5-4; d_call: TRBD2; cdr3_aa: CASSLWREGPVSERRQYF; cdr3_nt: TGTGCCAGCAGCTTATGGCGGGAGGGCCCCGTGAGTGAGCGTAGGCAGTACTTC